This paragraph reports one T cell receptor (beta chain). The data derive from a study of blood T cell repertoires in COVID-19. At the level of the study: Researchers got acute and convalescent COVID-19 samples from the United States, Italy and Spain. The cDNA or gDNA used as material had been derived from T cells, B-cell-depleted T cells, or PBMCs.

Original methodology: Researchers report that nucleated cell counts were estimated from reference gene primer amplification. Profiling relied on immunoSEQ multiplex PCR, and the TCRdb table lists in-frame clones only, not all of them. V, J and clone size are taken as reported in that table, and D and trimming were inferred from the DNA itself. Of approximately 170,000 clones listed, around four fifths are singletons. The V segment lost 0 bases and the J segment 3 bases; nucleotides outside the gene matches: 6. CDR3 length: 16 residues. CDR1 and CDR2 (germline): LGHDT, YNNKEL (reference sequence). The receptor was derived from a woman older than 75 with acute or convalescent COVID-19. Sequenced: peripheral blood. V is TRBV3-1 (or the pseudogene TRBV3-2) and J is TRBJ1-1; 8 bases are a match to TRBD1. The CDR3 here is CASSQDLQGAYTEAFF. In DNA form, the CDR3 reads TGTGCCAGCAGCCAAGATCTGCAGGGGGCCTACACTGAAGCTTTCTTT.